The clone carrying this T cell receptor (beta chain) was counted a few times. The antigen is unknown. Built from TCR beta cDNA, the libraries had unique molecular identifiers in them. TCRdb processed the PCR reads anew with MiXCR; each CDR3 protein has one entry. Among approximately 460,000 distinct CDR3 sequences, under 55% were seen once, and the ten largest hold about 12%. Germline V gives CDR1 SGHRS, CDR2 YFSETQ. V was cut by 0 bases and J by 5 bases, with 12 bases left in between. The CDR3 consists of 15 residues. The data are from a study of post-analysis software for immune sequencing data. The wider study: Progressive-relapsing, secondary progressive and relapsing-remitting multiple sclerosis were among the disease courses included. Overall study results and limits: A handful of TRBV segments were significantly more frequent in patients than in controls. TRBV5-6, TRBV5-1 and TRBV20-1 were among these segments.

V usage is TRBV5-1 and J usage is TRBJ2-1; D is ambiguous. The sample taken for sequencing was blood. The clonotype originates from a girl aged 10-17 years with multiple sclerosis. DNA for the CDR3: TGCGCCAGCAGCTTGGTTCTAGGGTCAAACAATGAGCAGTTCTTC. Its translation is CASSLVLGSNNEQFF.